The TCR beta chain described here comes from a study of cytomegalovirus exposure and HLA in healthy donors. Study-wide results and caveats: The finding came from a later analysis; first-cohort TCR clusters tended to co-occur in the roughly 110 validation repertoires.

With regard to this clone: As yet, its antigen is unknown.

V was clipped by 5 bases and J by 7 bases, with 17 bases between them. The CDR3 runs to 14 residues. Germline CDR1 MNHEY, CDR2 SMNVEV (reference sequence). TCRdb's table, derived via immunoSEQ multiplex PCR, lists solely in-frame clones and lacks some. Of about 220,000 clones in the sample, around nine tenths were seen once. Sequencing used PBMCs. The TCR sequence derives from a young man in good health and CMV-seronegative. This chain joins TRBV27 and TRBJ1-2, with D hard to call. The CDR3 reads CASSPRRQITGYTF. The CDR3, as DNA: TGTGCCAGCAGTCCCCGAAGACAAATAACTGGCTACACCTTC.